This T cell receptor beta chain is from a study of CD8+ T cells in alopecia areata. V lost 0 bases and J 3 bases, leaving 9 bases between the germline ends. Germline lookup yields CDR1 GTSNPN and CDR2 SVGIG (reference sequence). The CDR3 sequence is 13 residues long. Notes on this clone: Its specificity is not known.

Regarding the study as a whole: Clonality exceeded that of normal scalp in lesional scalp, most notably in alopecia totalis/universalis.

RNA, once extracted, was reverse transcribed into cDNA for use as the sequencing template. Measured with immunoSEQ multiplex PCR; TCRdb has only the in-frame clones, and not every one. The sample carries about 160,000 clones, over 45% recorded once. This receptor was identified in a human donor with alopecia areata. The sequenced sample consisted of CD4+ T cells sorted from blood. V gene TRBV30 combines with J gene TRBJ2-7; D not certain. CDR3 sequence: CAWSVQADYEQYF. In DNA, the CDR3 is TGTGCCTGGAGTGTACAAGCAGACTACGAGCAGTACTTC.